This entry describes one T cell receptor (beta chain). The antigen it binds to is not known. Qualities for individual bases were not recorded, and no much larger clone is one base off. The immunoSEQ Assay, a bias-controlled multiplex PCR, was used to amplify TCRbeta CDR3 regions from genomic DNA. The original pipeline was this. Within the assay, amplification of reference gene primers was used to estimate how many nucleated cells each sample contained. Sequence reads were collapsed and filtered to measure the absolute abundance of every unique TCRbeta CDR3 rearrangement. Productive Simpson clonality was computed per sample as the square root of Simpson's diversity index over productive rearrangements. TCRdb carries this immuneACCESS record with in-frame sequences only. Its versions omit some clonotypes, under half of them owing to an unresolved V gene in the studies checked, with the rest unexplained. The D gene and trimming were derived from the DNA, and the V and J assignments and clone size from that table. The sample yields 200,000 to 250,000 clones; around 82% were counted once. Of the sample, about an eighth is held by the ten largest clones.

The sample originates from a study of blood T cell repertoires in COVID-19 (dated by TCRdb to about 2020). As for the study more broadly: Samples from collaborators originated in the United States, Italy and Spain and spanned both the acute and convalescent phases of COVID-19. Where available, HLA class I and class II types were taken from metadata supplied by the sample provider and were not determined by assay-based typing. The repertoires were released in a freely available public database meant as a resource for research on the immune response to SARS-CoV-2. Samples came from the ongoing ImmuneRACE study (first 160 participants) plus 1,254 subjects from 6 global collaborators. The dataset comprised deeply sampled blood TCRbeta repertoires from subjects exposed to, actively infected with, or recovered from COVID-19. The prospective study material was composed of cDNA or gDNA derived from T cells, B-cell-depleted T cells, or PBMCs. The sample metadata nearly always contained a de-identified subject ID, COVID-19 status, age in years and sex. General conclusions and limits of the study: Clinical and demographic metadata were provided uncurated, with the amount varying by source and participant.

Collaborating institutions collected whole blood in K2EDTA tubes following their own protocols. For TCRbeta analysis, collaborators shipped samples as frozen whole blood, isolated PBMCs, or DNA extracted from either of those sample types. Source material: peripheral blood. The clonotype originates from a woman in her 40s with acute or convalescent COVID-19.

Here is the DNA: TGCGCCAGCTGGAAAACTAGCAGCACAGATACGCAGTATTTT. It is translated as CASWKTSSTDTQYF. The rearranged chain carries TRBV10-2 and TRBJ2-3, with TRBD2 as a weak D call on 6 bases. From the germline V gene, CDR1 is WSHSY and CDR2 is SAAADI. At the junction V is shortened by 8 bases and J by 0 bases, with 12 bases in between. Including cysteine and phenylalanine, the CDR3 has 14 amino acids. Just the 42-base CDR3 DNA is kept, in frame starting at base 1.